This TCR beta chain was identified during a study of blood T cells in healthy people across ages (dated by TCRdb to the mid-2010s). About the full investigation: In model experiments, template switching captured roughly one uniquely barcoded TCR beta cDNA molecule for every two T cells. For two donors (one aged 18 to 29 and one aged 80 or older), the study analyzed two additional independent replicas of 1 million unique cDNA reads from the same blood draw. Donors of different ages were randomly distributed across sequencing lanes to avoid experimental bias. Donors were grouped into four age groups: young (average 16 years), middle-aged (39), aged (approximately 58) and long-lived (about 89). Age-related changes in TCR beta repertoire diversity were measured in the study by deep sequencing normalized with unique cDNA molecular identifiers.

V and J are truncated by 2 bases and 0 bases respectively, leaving an intervening sequence of 4 bases. CDR1 and CDR2 were assigned from the germline V gene (reference sequence) as GTSNPN and SVGIG. The CDR3 runs 12 amino acids, cysteine and phenylalanine included. CDR3 DNA is the only sequence kept; it has 36 bases, read in frame from the first base. The paper's findings and limits, for the study overall: Estimates of total diversity from one million sequenced T cells were regarded as lower bounds and underestimates. Conclusive comparison of naive and antigen-experienced compartments was prevented by the profiling of bulk unsorted PBMCs. As age increased, observed TCR beta diversity per million T cells dropped in a roughly linear way, and a significant reduction was already evident by age approximately 40. The CMV infection status of donors was not known, potentially confounding age-related changes in expanded clonotypes. There was a strong correlation between observed TCR beta diversity and the percentage of naive T cells measured by flow cytometry. Compared with the aged group, more naive CD4+ T cells, fewer expanded clones and increased TCR diversity were shown by the long-lived group, suggesting age selection.

Library creation used 5' RACE. The instrument given in TCRdb is Illumina HiSeq 2500. A second PCR of roughly 6 to 12 cycles was performed with a sample-barcoded 5' primer and a J-beta primer mix. A unique molecular identifier was introduced onto each TCR beta cDNA molecule by a template-switch 5' adaptor carrying 12 random nucleotides. Each sample yielded at least 2.5 million CDR3-containing paired-end reads. The Mint cDNA synthesis kit, primed by a TRBC-specific oligonucleotide, was used to synthesize first-strand cDNA from all RNA. All cDNA was treated with uracil-DNA glycosylase and then went through a first 18-cycle PCR with the universal primers M1SS and BC2_uni_R. Regarding the original processing steps: Normalization of each sample was performed by random selection of 1 million high-quality reads, each carrying a distinct molecular identifier. Reads sharing molecular identifiers were discarded rather than binned into consensus sequences. MiTCR, with a Q25 quality threshold and the strictest error-elimination algorithm, was used for CDR3 identification, clonotype clustering and error correction. A nonparametric unseen species model with Euler transformation was used to estimate lower-bound total TCR beta diversity. Clones were called with MiXCR by TCRdb after fastp trimmed the public reads at Q25, and only in-frame beta chains were retained. Identical CDR3 protein sequences are pooled into one entry, listed with their most common genes and DNA. The V and J calls were determined by TCRdb, not by the authors. The sample has about 1.5 million distinct CDR3 sequences on record, roughly two fifths of them singletons. The ten most abundant clones make up more than 4% of the sample.

Comments on this clonotype: Its specific antigen is unknown. Base-call qualities are not available, and no considerably larger clone is one nucleotide away.

The roughly 39 donors, aged roughly 6 to 100 years, were systemically healthy Caucasian individuals from Russia. Approximately 10 milliliters of peripheral blood were collected from each donor into EDTA-treated Vacutainer tubes. PBMCs were isolated by Ficoll-Paque density-gradient centrifugation, with at least 6 million obtained per sample. Trizol reagent was used to extract total RNA from PBMCs, with at least 5.5 micrograms per sample. The percentages of naive CD45RAhigh/CD27high T cells were determined by flow cytometry on a PBMC aliquot from every donor. Sequencing was carried out using blood. The chain couples TRBV30 to TRBJ1-1, with the D segment identity uncertain. The origin of this receptor is a woman under 30 in good health. The CDR3 region: CAWSRVNTEAFF. The nucleotide sequence is TGTGCCTGGAGTCGAGTGAACACTGAAGCTTTCTTT.